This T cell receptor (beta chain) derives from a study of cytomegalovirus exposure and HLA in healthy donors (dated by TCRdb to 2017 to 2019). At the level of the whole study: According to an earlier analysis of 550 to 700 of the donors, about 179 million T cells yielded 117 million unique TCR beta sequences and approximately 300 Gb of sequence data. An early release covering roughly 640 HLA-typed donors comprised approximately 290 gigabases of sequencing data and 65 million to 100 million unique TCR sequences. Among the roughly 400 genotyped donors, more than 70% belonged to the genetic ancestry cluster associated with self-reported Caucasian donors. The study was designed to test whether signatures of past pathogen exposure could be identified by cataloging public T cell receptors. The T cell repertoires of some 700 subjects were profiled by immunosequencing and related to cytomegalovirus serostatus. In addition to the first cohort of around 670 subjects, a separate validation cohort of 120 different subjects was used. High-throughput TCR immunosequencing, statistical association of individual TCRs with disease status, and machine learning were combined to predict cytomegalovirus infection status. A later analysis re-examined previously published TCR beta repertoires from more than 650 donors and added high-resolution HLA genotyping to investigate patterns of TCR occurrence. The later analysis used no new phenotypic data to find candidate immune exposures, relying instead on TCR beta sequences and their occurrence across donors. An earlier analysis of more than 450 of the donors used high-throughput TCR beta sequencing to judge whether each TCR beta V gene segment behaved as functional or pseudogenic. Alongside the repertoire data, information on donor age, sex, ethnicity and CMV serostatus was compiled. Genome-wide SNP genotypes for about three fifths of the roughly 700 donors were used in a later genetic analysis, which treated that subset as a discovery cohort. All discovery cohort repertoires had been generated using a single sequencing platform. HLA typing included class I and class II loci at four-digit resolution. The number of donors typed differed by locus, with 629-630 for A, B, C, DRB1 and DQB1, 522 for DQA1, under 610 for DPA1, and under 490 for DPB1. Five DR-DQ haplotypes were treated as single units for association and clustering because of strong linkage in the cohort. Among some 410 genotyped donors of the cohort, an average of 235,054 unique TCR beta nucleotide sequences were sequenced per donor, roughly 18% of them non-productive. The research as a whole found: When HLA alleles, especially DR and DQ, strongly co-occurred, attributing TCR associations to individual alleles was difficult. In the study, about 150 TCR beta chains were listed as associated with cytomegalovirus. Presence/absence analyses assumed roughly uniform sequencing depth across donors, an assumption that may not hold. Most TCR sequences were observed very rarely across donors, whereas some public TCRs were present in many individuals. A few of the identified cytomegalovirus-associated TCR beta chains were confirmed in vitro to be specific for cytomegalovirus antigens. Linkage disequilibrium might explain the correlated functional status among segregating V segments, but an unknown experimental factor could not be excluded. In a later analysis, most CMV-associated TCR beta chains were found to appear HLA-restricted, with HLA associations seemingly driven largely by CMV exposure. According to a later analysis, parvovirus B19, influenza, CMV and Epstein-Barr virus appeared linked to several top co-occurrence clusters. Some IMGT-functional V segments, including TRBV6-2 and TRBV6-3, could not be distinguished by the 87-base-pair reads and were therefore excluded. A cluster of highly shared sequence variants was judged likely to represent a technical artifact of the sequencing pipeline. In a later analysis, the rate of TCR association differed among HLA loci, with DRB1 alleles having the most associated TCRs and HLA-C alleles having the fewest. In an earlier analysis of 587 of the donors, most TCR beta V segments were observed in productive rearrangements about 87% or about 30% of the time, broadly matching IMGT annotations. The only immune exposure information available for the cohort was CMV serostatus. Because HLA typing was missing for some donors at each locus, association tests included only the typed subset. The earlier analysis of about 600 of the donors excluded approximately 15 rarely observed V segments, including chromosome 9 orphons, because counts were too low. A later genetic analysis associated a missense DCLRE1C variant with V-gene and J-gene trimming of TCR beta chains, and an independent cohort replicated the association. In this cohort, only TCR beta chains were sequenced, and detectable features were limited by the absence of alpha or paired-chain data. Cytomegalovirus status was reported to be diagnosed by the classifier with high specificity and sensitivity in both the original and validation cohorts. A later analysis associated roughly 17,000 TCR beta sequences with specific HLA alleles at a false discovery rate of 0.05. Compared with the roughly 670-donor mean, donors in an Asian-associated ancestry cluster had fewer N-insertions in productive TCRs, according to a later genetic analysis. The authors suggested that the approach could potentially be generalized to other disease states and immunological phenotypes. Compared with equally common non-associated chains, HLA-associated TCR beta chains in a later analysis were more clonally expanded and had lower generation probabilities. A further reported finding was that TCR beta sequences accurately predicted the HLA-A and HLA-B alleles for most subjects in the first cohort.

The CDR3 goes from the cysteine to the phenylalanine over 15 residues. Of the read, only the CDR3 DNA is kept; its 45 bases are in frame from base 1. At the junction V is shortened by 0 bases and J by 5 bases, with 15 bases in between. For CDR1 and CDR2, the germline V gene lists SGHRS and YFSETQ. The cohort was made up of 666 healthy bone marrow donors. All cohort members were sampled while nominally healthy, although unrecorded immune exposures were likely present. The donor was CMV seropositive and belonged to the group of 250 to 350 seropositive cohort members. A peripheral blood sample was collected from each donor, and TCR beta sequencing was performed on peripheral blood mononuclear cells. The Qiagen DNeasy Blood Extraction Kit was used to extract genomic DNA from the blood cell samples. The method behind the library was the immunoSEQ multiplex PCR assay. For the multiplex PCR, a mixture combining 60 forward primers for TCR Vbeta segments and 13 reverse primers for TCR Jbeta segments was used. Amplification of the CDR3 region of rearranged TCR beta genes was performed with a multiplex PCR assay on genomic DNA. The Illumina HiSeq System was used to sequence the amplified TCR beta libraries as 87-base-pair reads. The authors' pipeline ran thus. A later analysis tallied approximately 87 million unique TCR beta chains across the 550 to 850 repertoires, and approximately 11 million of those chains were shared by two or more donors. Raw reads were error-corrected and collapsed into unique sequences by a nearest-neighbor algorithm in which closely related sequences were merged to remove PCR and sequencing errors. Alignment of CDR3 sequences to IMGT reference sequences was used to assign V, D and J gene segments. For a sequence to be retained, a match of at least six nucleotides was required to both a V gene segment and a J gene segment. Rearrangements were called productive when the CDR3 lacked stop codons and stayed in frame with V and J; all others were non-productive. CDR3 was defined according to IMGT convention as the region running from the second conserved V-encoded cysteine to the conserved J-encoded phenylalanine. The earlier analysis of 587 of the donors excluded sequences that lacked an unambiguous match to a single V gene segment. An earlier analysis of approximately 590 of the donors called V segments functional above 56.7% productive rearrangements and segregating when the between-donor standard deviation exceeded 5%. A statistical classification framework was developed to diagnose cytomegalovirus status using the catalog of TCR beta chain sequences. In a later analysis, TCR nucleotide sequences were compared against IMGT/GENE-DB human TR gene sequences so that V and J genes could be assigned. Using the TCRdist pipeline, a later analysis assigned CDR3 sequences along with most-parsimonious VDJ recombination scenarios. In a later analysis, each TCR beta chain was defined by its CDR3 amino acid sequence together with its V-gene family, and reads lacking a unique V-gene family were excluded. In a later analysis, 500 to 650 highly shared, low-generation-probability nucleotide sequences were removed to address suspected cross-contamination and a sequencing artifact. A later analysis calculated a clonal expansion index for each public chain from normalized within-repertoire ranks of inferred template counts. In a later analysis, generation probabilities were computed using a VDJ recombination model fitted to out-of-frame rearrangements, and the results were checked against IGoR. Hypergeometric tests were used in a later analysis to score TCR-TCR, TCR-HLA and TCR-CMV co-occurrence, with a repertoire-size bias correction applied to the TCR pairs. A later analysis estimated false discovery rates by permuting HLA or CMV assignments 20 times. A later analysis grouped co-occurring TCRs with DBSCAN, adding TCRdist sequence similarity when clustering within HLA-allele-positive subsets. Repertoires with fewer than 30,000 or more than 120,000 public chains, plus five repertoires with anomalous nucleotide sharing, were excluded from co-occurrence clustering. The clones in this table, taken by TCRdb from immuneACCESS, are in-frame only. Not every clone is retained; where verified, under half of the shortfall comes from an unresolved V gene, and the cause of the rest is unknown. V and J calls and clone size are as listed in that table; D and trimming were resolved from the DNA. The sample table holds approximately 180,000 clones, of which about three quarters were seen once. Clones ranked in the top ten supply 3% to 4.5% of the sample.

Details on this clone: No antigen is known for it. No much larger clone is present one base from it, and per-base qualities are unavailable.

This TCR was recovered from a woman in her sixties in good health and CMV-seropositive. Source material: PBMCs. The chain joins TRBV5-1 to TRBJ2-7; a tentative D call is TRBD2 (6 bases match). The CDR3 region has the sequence CASSLEGGRGNEQYF. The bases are TGCGCCAGCAGCTTGGAAGGAGGGAGAGGAAACGAGCAGTACTTC.